Each of the 28 T cell receptor beta chains below was sequenced from the same sample in a study of cytomegalovirus exposure and HLA in healthy donors. Use of 60 Vbeta and 13 Jbeta primers characterized the PCR. Profiled with immunoSEQ multiplex PCR; TCRdb holds only in-frame clones, not every one. The profile shows around 75,000 clones, around 76% of them singletons. Sequencing was performed on PBMCs. These receptors originate from a man younger than 30 in good health and CMV-seronegative.

J is TRBJ1-1 and V is TRBV4-2; D remains unclear. V gave up 1 base and J gave up 4 bases, with 13 bases separating them. This CDR3 region has 15 residues. Germline V gene lookup returns CDR1 LGHNA and CDR2 YNFKEQ. The CDR3 nucleotides are TGTGCCAGCAGCCAAGTTGCGGGTGTGGGCACTGAAGCTTTCTTT. Amino acid sequence: CASSQVAGVGTEAFF.

The chain carries TRBV5-1 and TRBJ2-3; D not resolved. CDR1 is SGHRS, CDR2 YFSETQ, per germline. The V end was cut by 1 base, the J end by 0 bases, with 6 bases between. This CDR3 has 14 amino acids. The CDR3 spells CASSLFVSTDTQYF. CDR3 nucleotide sequence: TGCGCCAGCAGCTTGTTCGTTAGCACAGATACGCAGTATTTT.

This clone was seen only once. The rearrangement uses TRBV25-1 and TRBJ2-1; D may be TRBD2 (7 bases). The CDR3 is made up of 14 amino acids. Trimming shortened V by 8 bases and J by 6 bases, and 17 bases separated the two germline ends. Germline V gene data show CDR1 as MGHDK and CDR2 as SYGVNS. Here the CDR3 DNA reads TGTGCCAGCTTTAGCTCGGGGGGCGGCAATGAGCAGTTCTTC. As protein: CASFSSGGGNEQFF.

In its sample, this clone was seen a few times. The V and J genes are TRBV21-1 and TRBJ2-2; the D call in the table, TRBD1, was not verified against the DNA. TRBV21-1 is recorded as a pseudogene. The length of the CDR3 is 15 residues. The CDR3 sequence: CASSRGQFFTGELFF. CDR3 nucleotides: TGTGCCAGCAGCCGGGGACAGTTTTTCACCGGGGAGCTGTTTTTT.

The V gene is TRBV27, the J gene TRBJ1-1; D is unresolved. From germline, CDR1 is MNHEY and CDR2 SMNVEV (reference sequence). V dropped 3 bases and J dropped 10 bases, with 9 bases sitting between them. The CDR3 totals 11 residues. The DNA for the CDR3 is TGTGCCAGCAGTTTCGGGTTTGTAGCTTTCTTT. Protein sequence: CASSFGFVAFF.

This clone was observed a single time. The chain is built from TRBV18 and TRBJ2-3; tentative D call: TRBD2 (5 bases). The CDR3 is 13 residues long. From germline, CDR1 is KGHSH and CDR2 LQKENI. V shed 2 bases and J shed 5 bases, with 8 bases lying between them. The CDR3 sequence: CASSPSGGDTQYF. CDR3 nucleotide sequence: TGTGCCAGCTCACCAAGCGGAGGAGATACGCAGTATTTT.

This clone has a single count. J is TRBJ2-7 and V is TRBV27, with 9 bases fitting TRBD2. CDR3 length: 14 residues. V lost 9 bases to trimming and J lost 3 bases; unmatched junction nucleotides: 9. The V gene's germline CDR1 is MNHEY and CDR2 SMNVEV (reference sequence). Here the CDR3 reads CASHGTSQLYEQYF. CDR3 nucleotides: TGTGCCAGTCACGGGACTAGCCAACTCTACGAGCAGTACTTC.

The rearrangement links TRBV5-5 to TRBJ2-7; 8 bases align to TRBD1. The length of the CDR3 is 15 residues. The trim removed 0 bases at V and 4 bases at J, leaving 6 bases unmatched. The germline V gene has CDR1 SGHKS and CDR2 YYEKEE (reference sequence). The CDR3 bases are TGTGCCAGCAGCTTGGGACAGGGGATCCCTTACGAGCAGTACGTC. Its translation is CASSLGQGIPYEQYV.

This clone was seen only a few times. The rearrangement links TRBV5-1 to TRBJ1-1; 8 positions match TRBD1. The CDR3 length is 15 residues. After removal of 0 bases from V and 5 bases from J, the junction contained 6 bases not matched to a gene. The germline CDR1 and CDR2 sequences are SGHRS and YFSETQ. The chain's CDR3 is CASSLGSGGNTEAFF. CDR3 coding DNA: TGCGCCAGCAGCTTGGGGTCAGGGGGCAATACTGAAGCTTTCTTT.

The CDR3 region is CASSLSGTSGAFQETQYF. CDR3 bases: TGTGCCAGCAGTTTATCGGGGACTAGCGGGGCCTTCCAAGAGACCCAGTACTTC. The chain carries TRBV27 and TRBJ2-5; 13 bases align to TRBD2. V gave up 0 bases and J gave up 1 base; unmatched junction bases: 5. Germline values: CDR1 MNHEY, CDR2 SMNVEV (reference sequence). The CDR3 loop spans 18 amino acids.

The rearrangement uses TRBV6-6 and TRBJ2-5; D possibly corresponds to TRBD1 (6 bases). Germline V CDR1 and CDR2: MNHNY, SVGAGI (reference sequence). Trimming removed 2 bases at V and 1 base at J, with 14 bases between. The CDR3 has 16 residues. The CDR3 region is CASSYPALGGQETQYF. CDR3 DNA: TGTGCCAGCAGTTACCCGGCTTTAGGGGGCCAAGAGACCCAGTACTTC.

The V call is TRBV4-3, the J call TRBJ2-5; D unclear. V was pared by 0 bases and J by 2 bases, with 4 bases between. This CDR3 contains 13 residues. Germline CDR1 is LGHNA and CDR2 is YSLEER. CDR3 residues: CASSQDRQETQYF. The CDR3 bases are TGCGCCAGCAGCCAAGACAGACAAGAGACCCAGTACTTC.

This rearrangement joins TRBV28 to TRBJ1-2; 7 bases fit TRBD1. J lost 4 bases, V lost 5 bases, and 13 bases had no gene match. Per the germline V gene, CDR1 is MDHEN and CDR2 is SYDVKM. This CDR3 has 16 amino acids. Here the CDR3 DNA reads TGTGCCAGCAGTCCCCCTGGGGGGACAGCCTTCTATGGCTACACCTTC. As protein: CASSPPGGTAFYGYTF.

This clone was detected only once. The rearrangement uses TRBV7-3 and TRBJ2-3; D is possibly TRBD2 (6 bases). CDR1 and CDR2 (germline): SGHTA, FQGTGA. The V gene lost 5 bases and the J gene lost 0 bases, with 9 bases spanning the gap. This CDR3 region has 14 residues. The CDR3 DNA is TGTGCCAGCAGCAAAGCGGGTAGCACAGATACGCAGTATTTT. It encodes CASSKAGSTDTQYF.

Comment on this clone: In the same sample, other DNA sequences code for this CDR3. The chain is built from TRBV9 and TRBJ2-2, with TRBD2 matching over 9 bases. Germline assignment: CDR1 SGDLS and CDR2 YYNGEE. With V trimmed by 1 base and J by 6 bases, 4 bases remained unmatched. There are 15 residues in the CDR3. CDR3 protein: CASSVSGGTSGELFF. The CDR3 bases are TGTGCCAGCAGCGTAAGCGGGGGGACCTCCGGGGAGCTGTTTTTT.

V gene TRBV11-2 combines with J gene TRBJ1-4; 7 bases match TRBD1. Germline V gene sequence: CDR1 SGHAT, CDR2 FQNNGV. The CDR3 extends over 17 amino acids. Germline trimming cut 5 bases from V and 7 bases from J; bases unmatched to any gene: 16. The CDR3 coding sequence is TGTGCCAGCAGCCCGGGACAGCATGCCTCGGGGAGTGAAAAACTGTTTTTT. Translated: CASSPGQHASGSEKLFF.

The V gene is TRBV28, the J gene TRBJ2-7, with D possibly TRBD1 on 8 matching bases. CDR3 size: 16 residues. CDR1 and CDR2 (germline): MDHEN, SYDVKM. Trimming removed 7 bases at V and 1 base at J, with 20 bases between. The CDR3 spells CASTTGGGTKSYEQYV. In DNA, the CDR3 is TGTGCCAGCACCACAGGGGGGGGGACAAAATCCTACGAGCAGTACGTC.

There are a few counts of this clone. This rearrangement joins TRBV29-1 to TRBJ2-7, with 7 bases matching TRBD1. Germline trimming cut 1 base from V and 5 bases from J; bases unmatched to any gene: 5. CDR1 and CDR2 from the germline V gene are SQVTM and ANQGSEA. The CDR3 consists of 13 residues. The CDR3 protein is CSVEGQGDDEQYF. Here the CDR3 DNA reads TGCAGCGTTGAAGGACAGGGTGACGACGAGCAGTACTTC.

The gene calls are TRBV2 and TRBJ2-7; perhaps TRBD2 as D (6 bases). Germline loops: CDR1 SNHLY, CDR2 FYNNEI. The CDR3 is made up of 13 amino acids. V lost 9 bases and J 1 base, leaving 13 bases between the germline ends. The CDR3 here is CARGTPDSYEQYF. CDR3 DNA sequence: TGTGCCAGAGGGACTCCAGATTCCTACGAGCAGTACTTC.

The rearrangement uses TRBV5-4 and TRBJ2-1, with 10 positions matching TRBD2. Germline assignment: CDR1 SGHNT and CDR2 YYREEE (reference sequence). Losses at the gene ends were 5 bases for V and 4 bases for J; bases not matched to a gene: 6. The CDR3 is 15 amino acids. This CDR3 is CASRASGGTYNEQFF. CDR3 bases: TGTGCCAGCAGGGCTAGCGGGGGAACGTACAATGAGCAGTTCTTC.

The V and J genes are TRBV6-5 and TRBJ1-1; TRBD1 aligns across 7 bases. The V gene's germline CDR1 is MNHEY and CDR2 SVGAGI. The CDR3 length is 15 residues. The junction had 10 bases not matched to a gene; V was cut back by 5 bases and J by 4 bases. CDR3 sequence (DNA): TGTGCCAGCAGTACCGAAGGGGGCAGGGGCACTGAAGCTTTCTTT. As protein: CASSTEGGRGTEAFF.

The chain is built from TRBV6-5 and TRBJ1-1; D is ambiguous. V lost 6 bases to trimming and J lost 3 bases, with 17 bases between them. The germline V gene encodes CDR1 MNHEY and CDR2 SVGAGI. CDR3 length: 15 residues. CDR3 sequence: CASSTPSGRDTEAFF. In DNA, the CDR3 is TGTGCCAGCAGCACCCCCTCGGGGAGGGACACTGAAGCTTTCTTT.

This clone was seen only once. J is TRBJ1-4 and V is TRBV9; D is ambiguous. The CDR3 runs 14 residues. Trimming stripped 0 bases from V and 8 bases from J, with 11 bases between. The germline V gene has CDR1 SGDLS and CDR2 YYNGEE. The CDR3 DNA sequence: TGTGCCAGCAGCGTAGGCGGAGGAGGGGAAAAACTGTTTTTT. It encodes CASSVGGGGEKLFF.

In DNA, the CDR3 is TGTGCCAGCAGTACCACAGGGACCCCAAATCAGCCCCAGCATTTT. As protein: CASSTTGTPNQPQHF. The chain employs TRBV27 and TRBJ1-5, with D possibly matching TRBD1 (6 bases). The CDR3 is 15 residues long. The V gene's germline CDR1 is MNHEY and CDR2 SMNVEV (reference sequence). V was trimmed by 5 bases and J by 4 bases, leaving 15 bases between them.

This clone was recorded only once. V and J are TRBV29-1 and TRBJ2-3; weak D call: TRBD2 (5 bases). CDR1 SQVTM and CDR2 ANQGSEA come from the germline V gene. Trimming removed 7 bases at V and 0 bases at J, with 11 bases between. The length of the CDR3 is 13 residues. CDR3 protein: CSARGPSTDTQYF. CDR3 in DNA: TGCAGCGCACGCGGGCCGAGCACAGATACGCAGTATTTT.

The CDR3 sequence is CASSRGQGDQPQHF. The CDR3, as DNA: TGTGCCAGCAGCAGGGGACAGGGAGATCAGCCCCAGCATTTT. The chain is built from TRBV6-5 and TRBJ1-5, with 9 bases aligning to TRBD1. The length of the CDR3 is 14 residues. The V segment lost 6 bases and the J segment 5 bases; nucleotides outside the gene matches: 5. The V gene's germline CDR1 is MNHEY and CDR2 SVGAGI.

This chain links TRBV7-9 with TRBJ2-5; a possible D gene is TRBD1 (5 bases). The CDR3 totals 17 residues. CDR1 is SEHNR, CDR2 FQNEAQ, per germline (reference sequence). The V end lost 1 base, the J end lost 2 bases, and 17 bases lay between the germline ends. The CDR3 loop reads CASSLGPRQLLQETQYF. CDR3 nucleotides: TGTGCCAGCAGCTTAGGCCCGCGACAGCTTCTTCAAGAGACCCAGTACTTC.

V usage is TRBV4-3 and J usage is TRBJ1-2, with 7 bases lining up with TRBD1. J was trimmed by 3 bases and V by 1 base; bases with no gene match: 8. CDR3 size: 16 residues. CDR1 LGHNA and CDR2 YSLEER come from the germline V gene. The CDR3 spells CASSQALDREDYGYTF. The CDR3 bases are TGCGCCAGCAGCCAAGCCCTTGACAGGGAGGACTATGGCTACACCTTC.